The sequence of this T cell receptor (beta chain) was determined in a study of PD-L1 blockade in urothelial cancer. Looking at the study overall: Patients with male sex and bladder-origin urothelial cancer accounted for about 85% of the roughly 29 enrolled. Analyses were performed on blood at 3 weeks after treatment start (the second dose) and at 6 weeks. Overall study findings and caveats: Pretreatment TCR clonality in blood, when below the median, was predictive of better survival.

Details on this clone: Its target is unknown.

The data were produced by immunoSEQ multiplex PCR, yet TCRdb's version contains in-frame clones alone and is incomplete. The sample contains about 84,000 clones, 90% to 95% of which appear only once. CDR1 and CDR2 from the germline V gene are SEHNR and FQNEAQ (reference sequence). CDR3 length: 14 amino acids. The junction had 11 bases not matched to a gene; V was cut back by 4 bases and J by 15 bases. The rearrangement joins TRBV7-9 to TRBJ1-4, with 10 bases aligning to TRBD1. Specimen: PBMCs, collected around atezolizumab (anti-PD-L1) treatment. This receptor was taken from a man between 60 and 70 years old with urothelial cancer. The CDR3 coding sequence is TGTGCCAGCAGCTCAGGACAGGGGGGTGACTTTTTGTTTTTT. Translation: CASSSGQGGDFLFF.